This T cell receptor beta chain was captured in a study of blood T cell repertoires in COVID-19. Overall study: The United States, Italy and Spain were the sources of the acute and convalescent COVID-19 samples. PBMCs, B-cell-depleted T cells, or T cells provided the cDNA or gDNA that made up the material.

This CDR3 contains 17 residues. Trimming stripped 0 bases from V and 0 bases from J, with 15 bases between. Germline V gene lookup returns CDR1 MGHRA and CDR2 YSYEKL. In the study's own analysis: Estimates of nucleated cell counts were drawn from the amplification of reference gene primers. Produced via immunoSEQ multiplex PCR; TCRdb's table is partial and in-frame only. That table gives V, J and clone size, and the DNA gave D and trimming. The sample carries more than 150,000 clones, about 86% recorded once. The sequencing sample was made of peripheral blood. This TCR derives from a man between 65 and 85 years old with active or convalescent COVID-19. The chain joins TRBV4-1 to TRBJ2-7, with a tentative D call TRBD1 (5 bases). CDR3 DNA sequence: TGCGCCAGCAGCCAAGATAGCCAGGGATCTTACTCCTACGAGCAGTACTTC. It translates to CASSQDSQGSYSYEQYF.